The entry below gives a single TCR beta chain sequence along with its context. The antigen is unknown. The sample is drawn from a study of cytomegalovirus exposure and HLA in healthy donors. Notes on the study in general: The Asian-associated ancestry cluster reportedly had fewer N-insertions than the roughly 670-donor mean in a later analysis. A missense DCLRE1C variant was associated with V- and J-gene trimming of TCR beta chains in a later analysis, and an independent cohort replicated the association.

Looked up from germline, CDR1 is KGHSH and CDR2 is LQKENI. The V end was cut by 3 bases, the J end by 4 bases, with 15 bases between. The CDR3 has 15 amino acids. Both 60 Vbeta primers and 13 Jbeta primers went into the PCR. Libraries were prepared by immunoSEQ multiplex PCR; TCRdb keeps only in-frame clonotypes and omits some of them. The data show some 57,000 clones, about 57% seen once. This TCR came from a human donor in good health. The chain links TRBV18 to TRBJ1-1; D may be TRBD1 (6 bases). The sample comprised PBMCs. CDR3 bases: TGTGCCAGCTCACCTGGACAGACTTTGGGCACTGAAGCTTTCTTT. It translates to CASSPGQTLGTEAFF.